This T cell receptor beta chain is from a study of blood T cell repertoires in COVID-19. Turning to the study itself: Nucleic acid was either cDNA or gDNA, and it came from T cells, B-cell-depleted T cells, or PBMCs.

This CDR3 is built from 14 residues. The V gene's germline CDR1 is SGHDN and CDR2 FVKESK. Trimming took 3 bases from V and 4 from J; bases not matched to a gene: 3. Repertoires were generated with immunoSEQ multiplex PCR, while TCRdb's copy carries only in-frame clones and drops some. This table has approximately 190,000 clones, about 88% appearing once. This sequence joins TRBV14 and TRBJ1-1; 9 nucleotides line up with TRBD1. The specimen sequenced was peripheral blood. This sequence was found in a man aged 25 to 40 with active or convalescent COVID-19. CDR3 in DNA: TGTGCCAGCAGCCATGACAGGGGGGGCACTGAAGCTTTCTTT. Amino acid sequence: CASSHDRGGTEAFF.